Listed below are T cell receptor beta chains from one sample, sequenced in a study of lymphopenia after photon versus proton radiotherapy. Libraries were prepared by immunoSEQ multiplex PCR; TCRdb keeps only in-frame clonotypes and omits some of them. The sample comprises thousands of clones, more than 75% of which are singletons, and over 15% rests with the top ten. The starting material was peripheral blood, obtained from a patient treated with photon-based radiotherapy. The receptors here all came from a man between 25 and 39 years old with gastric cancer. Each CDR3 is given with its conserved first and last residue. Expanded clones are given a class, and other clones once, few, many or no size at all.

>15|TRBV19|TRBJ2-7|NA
CASSPWGQGHSEQYF
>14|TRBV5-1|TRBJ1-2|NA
CASSKDSPNYGYTF
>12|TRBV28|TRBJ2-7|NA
CASSLSWNEQYF
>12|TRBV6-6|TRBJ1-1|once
CASSDGDTEAFF
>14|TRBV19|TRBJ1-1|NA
CASSRARESTEAFF
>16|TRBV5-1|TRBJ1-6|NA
CASSTGQGPYNSPLHF
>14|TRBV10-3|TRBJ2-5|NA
CAISGGQGTETQYF
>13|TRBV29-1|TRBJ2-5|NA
CSVESGGQETQYF
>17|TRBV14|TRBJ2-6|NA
CASSPRAGGSGANVLTF
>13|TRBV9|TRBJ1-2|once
CASSPTGGYGYTF
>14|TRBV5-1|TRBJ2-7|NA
CASSPGTESYEQYF
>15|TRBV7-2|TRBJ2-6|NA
CASSLDSSGANVLTF
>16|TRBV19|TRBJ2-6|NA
CASTEDSFSGANVLTF
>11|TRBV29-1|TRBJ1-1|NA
CSVLWVTEAFF
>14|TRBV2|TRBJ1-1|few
CASRETGANTEAFF
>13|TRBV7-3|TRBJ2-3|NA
CASSLTGPDTQYF